Listed below are T cell receptor beta chains from one sample, sequenced in a study of PD-L1 blockade in urothelial cancer. The assay was immunoSEQ multiplex PCR, and TCRdb's table has in-frame clones only and misses some. This repertoire shows some 71,000 clones, around four fifths found once; its top ten account for about 6.9%. The sample was PBMCs, taken around atezolizumab (anti-PD-L1) treatment. All receptors derive from a man aged 35 to 55 with urothelial cancer. Both conserved end residues are part of each CDR3. Each record gives: J gene, D gene, V gene, clone size, CDR3 protein, CDR3 DNA. D genes are given only for firm matches. The size field is filled for only some rows; it gives once, few, many or a size class.

J gene: TRBJ2-1
D gene: TRBD2
V gene: TRBV10-2
clone size: -
CDR3 protein: CASSSPGLAGVNEQFF
CDR3 DNA: TGCGCCAGCAGTTCCCCGGGACTAGCGGGAGTGAATGAGCAGTTCTTC

J gene: TRBJ2-2
D gene: TRBD2
V gene: TRBV14
clone size: many
CDR3 protein: CASRTSGYTGELFF
CDR3 DNA: TGTGCCAGCAGGACTAGCGGGTACACCGGGGAGCTGTTTTTT

J gene: TRBJ1-5
D gene: -
V gene: TRBV4-1
clone size: -
CDR3 protein: CASSQVAGLANQPQHF
CDR3 DNA: TGCGCCAGCAGCCAAGTCGCGGGGTTAGCAAATCAGCCCCAGCATTTT

J gene: TRBJ2-5
D gene: TRBD2
V gene: TRBV7-2
clone size: -
CDR3 protein: CASSLGLQSGRAGKTQYF
CDR3 DNA: TGTGCCAGCAGCTTAGGTCTCCAAAGCGGGAGGGCCGGGAAGACCCAGTACTTC

J gene: TRBJ1-2
D gene: TRBD1
V gene: TRBV7-2
clone size: few
CDR3 protein: CASSPRGQTTNYGYTF
CDR3 DNA: TGTGCCAGCAGCCCCCGGGGACAGACGACTAACTATGGCTACACCTTC

J gene: TRBJ1-1
D gene: -
V gene: TRBV5-1
clone size: once
CDR3 protein: CASSFQGGTEAFF
CDR3 DNA: TGCGCCAGCAGCTTCCAAGGGGGCACTGAAGCTTTCTTT

J gene: TRBJ2-7
D gene: -
V gene: TRBV5-4
clone size: -
CDR3 protein: CASSLAPYEQYF
CDR3 DNA: TGTGCCAGCAGCTTGGCTCCCTACGAGCAGTACTTC

J gene: TRBJ2-3
D gene: -
V gene: TRBV30
clone size: -
CDR3 protein: CAWAWDKDTQYF
CDR3 DNA: TGTGCCTGGGCCTGGGACAAAGATACGCAGTATTTT

J gene: TRBJ1-1
D gene: -
V gene: TRBV6-5
clone size: -
CDR3 protein: CASSLRVRGNTEAFF
CDR3 DNA: TGTGCCAGCAGTCTCAGGGTCAGGGGGAACACTGAAGCTTTCTTT

J gene: TRBJ1-5
D gene: -
V gene: TRBV6-1
clone size: few
CDR3 protein: CASSTMTGKHQPQHF
CDR3 DNA: TGTGCCAGCAGTACTATGACAGGAAAGCATCAGCCCCAGCATTTT

J gene: TRBJ2-4
D gene: -
V gene: TRBV28
clone size: -
CDR3 protein: CASSGRAKNIQYF
CDR3 DNA: TGTGCCAGCAGTGGGAGGGCCAAAAACATTCAGTACTTC

J gene: TRBJ2-7
D gene: -
V gene: TRBV5-4
clone size: -
CDR3 protein: CASSFPVGEQYF
CDR3 DNA: TGTGCCAGCAGCTTTCCCGTCGGCGAGCAGTACTTC

J gene: TRBJ2-7
D gene: TRBD1
V gene: TRBV5-6
clone size: -
CDR3 protein: CASSLGTGTSYEQYF
CDR3 DNA: TGTGCCAGCAGCTTGGGGACAGGGACCTCCTACGAGCAGTACTTC

J gene: TRBJ2-1
D gene: -
V gene: TRBV4-1
clone size: -
CDR3 protein: CASSQAPTGEGEQFF
CDR3 DNA: TGCGCCAGCAGCCAAGCTCCGACAGGGGAGGGTGAGCAGTTCTTC